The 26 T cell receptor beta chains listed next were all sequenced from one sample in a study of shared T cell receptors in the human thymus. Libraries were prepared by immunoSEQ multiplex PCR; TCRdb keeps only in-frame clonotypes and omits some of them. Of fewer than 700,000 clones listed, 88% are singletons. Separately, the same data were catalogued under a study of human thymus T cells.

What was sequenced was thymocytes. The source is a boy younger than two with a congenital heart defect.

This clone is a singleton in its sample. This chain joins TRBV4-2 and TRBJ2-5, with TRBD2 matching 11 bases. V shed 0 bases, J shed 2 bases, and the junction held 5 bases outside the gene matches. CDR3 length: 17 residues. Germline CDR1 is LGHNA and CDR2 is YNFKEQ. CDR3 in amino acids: CASSQDAGLAVQETQYF. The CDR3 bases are TGTGCCAGCAGCCAAGATGCGGGACTAGCGGTACAAGAGACCCAGTACTTC.

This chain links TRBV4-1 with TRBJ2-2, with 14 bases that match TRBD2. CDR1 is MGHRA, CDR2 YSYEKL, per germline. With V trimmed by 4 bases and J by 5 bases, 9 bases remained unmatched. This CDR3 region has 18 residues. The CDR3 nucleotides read TGCGCCAGCAGCCTAACGGGACTAGCGGGAGAGAGGACCGGGGAGCTGTTTTTT. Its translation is CASSLTGLAGERTGELFF.

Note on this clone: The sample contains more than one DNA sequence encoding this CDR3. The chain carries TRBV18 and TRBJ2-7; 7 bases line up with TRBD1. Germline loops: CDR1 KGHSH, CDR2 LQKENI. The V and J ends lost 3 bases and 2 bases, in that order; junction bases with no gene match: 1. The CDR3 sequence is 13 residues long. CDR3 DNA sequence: TGTGCCAGCTCACCGGGGACAGCCTACGAGCAGTACTTC. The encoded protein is CASSPGTAYEQYF.

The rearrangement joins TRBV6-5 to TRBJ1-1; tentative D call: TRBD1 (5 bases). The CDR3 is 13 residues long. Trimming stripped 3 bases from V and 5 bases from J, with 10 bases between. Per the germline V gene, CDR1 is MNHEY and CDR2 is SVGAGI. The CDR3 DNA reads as TGTGCCAGCAGTTATTCCGGACATACTGAAGCTTTCTTT. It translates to CASSYSGHTEAFF.

The CDR3 DNA is TGTGCCTGGAGTGTACGTGGCAGGACAGACCTAAATCAGCCCCAGCATTTT. It yields the protein CAWSVRGRTDLNQPQHF. The chain links TRBV30 to TRBJ1-5, with a possible D match to TRBD1 (6 bases). With 0 bases removed from V and 4 bases from J, the gap between germline ends came to 19 bases. From germline, CDR1 is GTSNPN and CDR2 SVGIG (reference sequence). The length of the CDR3 is 17 residues.

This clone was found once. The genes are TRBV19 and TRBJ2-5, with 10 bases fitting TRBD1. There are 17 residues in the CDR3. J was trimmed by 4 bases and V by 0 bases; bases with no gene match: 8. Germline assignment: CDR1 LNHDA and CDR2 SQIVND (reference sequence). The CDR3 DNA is TGTGCCAGTAGTATAGATTTTGGGACAGGGGTCTTAGAGACCCAGTACTTC. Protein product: CASSIDFGTGVLETQYF.

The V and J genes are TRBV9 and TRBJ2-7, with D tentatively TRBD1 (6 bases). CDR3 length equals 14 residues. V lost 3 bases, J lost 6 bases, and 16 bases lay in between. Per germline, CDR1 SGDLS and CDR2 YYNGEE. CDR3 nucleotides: TGTGCCAGCAGCGCCGCCGGGACACCCCTCGAGCAGTACTTC. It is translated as CASSAAGTPLEQYF.

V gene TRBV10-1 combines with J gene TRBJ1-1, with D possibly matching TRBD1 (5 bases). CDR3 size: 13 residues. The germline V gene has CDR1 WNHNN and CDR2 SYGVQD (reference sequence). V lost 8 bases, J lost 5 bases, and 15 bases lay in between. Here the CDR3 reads CASRGGLETEAFF. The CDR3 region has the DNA TGCGCCAGCCGGGGGGGGTTGGAAACTGAAGCTTTCTTT.

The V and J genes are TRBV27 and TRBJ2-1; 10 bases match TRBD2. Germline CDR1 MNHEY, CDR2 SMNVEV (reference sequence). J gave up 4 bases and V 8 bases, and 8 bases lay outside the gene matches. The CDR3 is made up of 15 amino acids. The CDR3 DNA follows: TGTGCCAGCTTCGAGACTAGCGGGTTGTACAATGAGCAGTTCTTC. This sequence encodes CASFETSGLYNEQFF.

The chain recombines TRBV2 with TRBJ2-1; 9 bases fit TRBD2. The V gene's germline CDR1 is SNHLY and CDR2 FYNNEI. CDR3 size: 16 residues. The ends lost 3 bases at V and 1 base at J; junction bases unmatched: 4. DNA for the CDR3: TGTGCCAGCAGTGAGGGAGCGGGAGGATCCTACAATGAGCAGTTCTTC. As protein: CASSEGAGGSYNEQFF. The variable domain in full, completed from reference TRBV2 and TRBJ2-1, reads EPEVTQTPSHQVTQMGQEVILRCVPISNHLYFYWYRQILGQKVEFLVSFYNNEISEKSEIFDDQFSVERPDGSNFTLKIRSTKLEDSAMYFCASSEGAGGSYNEQFFGPGTRLTVL.

The CDR3 DNA reads TGTGCCAGCAGCTTGGGGGTTAGCTCCTCCTACAATGAGCAGTTCTTC. As protein: CASSLGVSSSYNEQFF. The chain uses TRBV5-6 and TRBJ2-1; unclear D gene. V was shortened by 0 bases and J by 0 bases, with 10 bases between the two germline ends. Per germline, CDR1 SGHDT and CDR2 YYEEEE. The CDR3 spans 16 residues.

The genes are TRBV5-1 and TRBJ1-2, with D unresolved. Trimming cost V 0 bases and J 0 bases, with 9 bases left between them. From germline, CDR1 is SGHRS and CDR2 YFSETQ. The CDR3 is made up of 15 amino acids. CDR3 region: CASSLGRVTNYGYTF. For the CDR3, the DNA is TGCGCCAGCAGCTTGGGGCGGGTTACTAACTATGGCTACACCTTC.

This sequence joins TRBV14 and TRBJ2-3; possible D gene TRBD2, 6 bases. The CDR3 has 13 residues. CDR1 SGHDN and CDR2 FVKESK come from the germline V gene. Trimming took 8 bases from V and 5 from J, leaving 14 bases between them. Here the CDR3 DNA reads TGTGCCAGCTCAATTGGAGGGGTAGATACGCAGTATTTT. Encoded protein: CASSIGGVDTQYF.

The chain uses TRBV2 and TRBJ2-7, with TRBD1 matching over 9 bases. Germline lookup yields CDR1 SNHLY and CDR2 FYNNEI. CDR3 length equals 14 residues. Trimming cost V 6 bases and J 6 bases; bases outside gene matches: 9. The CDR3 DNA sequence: TGTGCCAGCAGCACCGGGACAGGGAGGCGCGAGCAGTACTTC. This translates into CASSTGTGRREQYF.

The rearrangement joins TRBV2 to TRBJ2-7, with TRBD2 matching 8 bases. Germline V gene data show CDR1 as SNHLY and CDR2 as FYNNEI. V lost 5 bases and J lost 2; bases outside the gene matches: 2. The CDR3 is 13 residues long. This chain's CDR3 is CASSLSGAYEQYF. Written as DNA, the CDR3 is TGTGCCAGCAGTCTTAGCGGGGCCTACGAGCAGTACTTC.

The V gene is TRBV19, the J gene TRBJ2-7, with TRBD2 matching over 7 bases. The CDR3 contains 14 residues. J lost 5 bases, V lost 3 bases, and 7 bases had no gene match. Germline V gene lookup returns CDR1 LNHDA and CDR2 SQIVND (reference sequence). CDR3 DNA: TGTGCCAGTAGTATTCCGGGGGGTCTGGACGAGCAGTACTTC. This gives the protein CASSIPGGLDEQYF.

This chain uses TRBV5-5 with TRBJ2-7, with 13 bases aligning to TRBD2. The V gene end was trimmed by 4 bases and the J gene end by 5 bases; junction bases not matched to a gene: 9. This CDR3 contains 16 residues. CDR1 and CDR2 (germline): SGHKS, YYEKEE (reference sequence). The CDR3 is CASSPRTSGSLHEQYF. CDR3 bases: TGTGCCAGCAGCCCCCGGACTAGCGGGAGTCTGCACGAGCAGTACTTC.

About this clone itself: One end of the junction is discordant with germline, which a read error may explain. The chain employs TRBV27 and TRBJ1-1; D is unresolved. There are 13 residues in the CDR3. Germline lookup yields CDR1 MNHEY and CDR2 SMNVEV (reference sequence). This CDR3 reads CASSPRGNAEAFF. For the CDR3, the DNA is TGTGCCAGCAGTCCCCGAGGGAACGCTGAAGCTTTCTTT.

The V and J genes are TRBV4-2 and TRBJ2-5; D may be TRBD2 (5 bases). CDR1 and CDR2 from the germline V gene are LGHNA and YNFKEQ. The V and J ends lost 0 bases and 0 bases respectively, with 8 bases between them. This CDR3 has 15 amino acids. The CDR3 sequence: CASSQDVAHQETQYF. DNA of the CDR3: TGTGCCAGCAGCCAAGATGTAGCGCACCAAGAGACCCAGTACTTC.

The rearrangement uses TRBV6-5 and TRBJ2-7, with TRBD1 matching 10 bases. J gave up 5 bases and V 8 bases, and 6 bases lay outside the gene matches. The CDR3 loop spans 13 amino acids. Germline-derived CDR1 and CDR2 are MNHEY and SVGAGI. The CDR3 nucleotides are TGTGCCAGCCGGACAGGGGGTTCCCACGAGCAGTACTTC. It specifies CASRTGGSHEQYF.

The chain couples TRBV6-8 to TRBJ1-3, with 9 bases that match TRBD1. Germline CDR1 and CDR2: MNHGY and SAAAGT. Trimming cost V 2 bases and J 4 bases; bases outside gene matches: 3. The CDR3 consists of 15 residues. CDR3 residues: CASSYPGQGGNTIYF. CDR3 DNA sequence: TGTGCCAGCAGTTACCCGGGACAGGGCGGAAACACCATATATTTT.

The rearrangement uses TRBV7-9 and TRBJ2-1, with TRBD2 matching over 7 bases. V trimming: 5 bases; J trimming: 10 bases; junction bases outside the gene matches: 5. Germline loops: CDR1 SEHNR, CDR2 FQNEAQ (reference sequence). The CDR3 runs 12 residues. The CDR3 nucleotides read TGTGCCAGCAGCGTCTGGGGGGGAGAGCAGTTCTTC. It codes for CASSVWGGEQFF.

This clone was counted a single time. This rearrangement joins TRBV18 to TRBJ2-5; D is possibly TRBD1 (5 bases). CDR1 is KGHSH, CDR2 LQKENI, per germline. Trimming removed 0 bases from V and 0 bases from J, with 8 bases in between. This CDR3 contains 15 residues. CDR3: CASSPPTDHQETQYF. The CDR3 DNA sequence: TGTGCCAGCTCACCACCGACAGACCACCAAGAGACCCAGTACTTC.

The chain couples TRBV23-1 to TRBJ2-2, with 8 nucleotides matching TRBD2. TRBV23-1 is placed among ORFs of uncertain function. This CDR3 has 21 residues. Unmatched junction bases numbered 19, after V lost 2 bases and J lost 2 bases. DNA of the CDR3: TGCGCCAGCAGTCAAGTTTGGGGCGAGCGGGAGCGCTGGCCCAACACCGGGGAGCTGTTTTTT. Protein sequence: CASSQVWGERERWPNTGELFF.

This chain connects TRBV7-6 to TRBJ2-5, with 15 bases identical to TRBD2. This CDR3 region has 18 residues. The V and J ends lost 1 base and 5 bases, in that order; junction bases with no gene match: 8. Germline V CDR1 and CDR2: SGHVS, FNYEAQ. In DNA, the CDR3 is TGTGCCAGCAGCTTAGAGTGGGGACTAGCGGGAGGTTGGGAGACCCAGTACTTC. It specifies CASSLEWGLAGGWETQYF.

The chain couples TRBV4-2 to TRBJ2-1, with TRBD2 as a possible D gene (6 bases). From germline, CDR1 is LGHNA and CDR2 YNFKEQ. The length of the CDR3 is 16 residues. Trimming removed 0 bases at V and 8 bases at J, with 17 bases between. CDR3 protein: CASSQDGGGNLHEQFF. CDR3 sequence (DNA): TGTGCCAGCAGCCAAGACGGGGGAGGTAATCTTCATGAGCAGTTCTTC.